These T cell receptor beta chains were read from a single sample in a study of beta chain features in type 1 diabetes. Sequenced by immunoSEQ multiplex PCR; TCRdb stores in-frame clones only, minus some. This sample has hundreds of thousands of clones, with over 13% found just once. The sequencing sample was made of naive CD4+ T cells from blood. All receptors come from a man between 18 and 29 years old with type 1 diabetes. The CDR3 runs from the conserved cysteine through the conserved F or W. A D gene is named only where the DNA matches it firmly. Only part of the rows carry a size: once, few, many, or a class if the clone is expanded.

len	v_gene	j_gene	d_gene	abundance	CDR3nt	CDR3aa
17	TRBV13	TRBJ2-7	TRBD2	few	TGTGCCAGCAGCCCGACCGCGCTAGCGGGGGAGTCCTACGAGCAGTACTTC	CASSPTALAGESYEQYF
14	TRBV27	TRBJ2-3	TRBD1	NA	TGTGCCAGCAGTCTAGGACAGGGTGCAGATACGCAGTATTTT	CASSLGQGADTQYF
13	TRBV7-9	TRBJ1-2	NA	NA	TGTGCCAGCAGTTCGGACGGAAACTATGGCTACACCTTC	CASSSDGNYGYTF
13	TRBV5-1	TRBJ2-5	NA	NA	TGCGCCAGCACTTCAGAAGCTAAAGAGACCCAGTACTTC	CASTSEAKETQYF
14	TRBV4-3	TRBJ2-2	NA	NA	TGCGCCAGCAGCCAAGGTGGCCGCGGCGGGGAGCTGTTTTTT	CASSQGGRGGELFF
16	TRBV2	TRBJ1-5	TRBD1	NA	TGTGCCAGCAGTGAACAGGGGGCGTTCCTCAATCAGCCCCAGCATTTT	CASSEQGAFLNQPQHF
16	TRBV9	TRBJ2-7	NA	NA	TGTGCCAGCAGCCCCCGAAGATTAGGGGGGCCGCACGAGCAGTACTTC	CASSPRRLGGPHEQYF
11	TRBV7-2	TRBJ2-5	NA	NA	TGTGCCAGCACATTAGGGGAGACCCAGTACTTC	CASTLGETQYF
14	TRBV30	TRBJ1-1	NA	few	TGTGCCTGGGCTTCGGGACGGATGAACACTGAAGCTTTCTTT	CAWASGRMNTEAFF
11	TRBV6-5	TRBJ1-1	NA	NA	TGTGCCAGCAGGATTAACACTGAAGCTTTCTTT	CASRINTEAFF
16	TRBV4-2	TRBJ1-3	TRBD1	NA	TGTGCCAGCAGCCAAGGCAGACAGGGCTCTGGAAACACCATATATTTT	CASSQGRQGSGNTIYF
14	TRBV28	TRBJ1-2	NA	few	TGTGCCAGCGGCTCCCGACTACCTAACTATGGCTACACCTTC	CASGSRLPNYGYTF
14	TRBV7-2	TRBJ2-5	NA	few	TGTGCCAGCAGCTTTCCAAGGGGTGGAGAGACCCAGTACTTC	CASSFPRGGETQYF
13	TRBV7-2	TRBJ1-2	NA	NA	TGTGCCAGCAGCTTAGCCACAGCCCTGGGCTACACCTTC	CASSLATALGYTF
15	TRBV7-9	TRBJ2-7	NA	NA	TGTGCCAGCAGCTTAATTGGGACAAGCACTTTGGAGCAGTACTTC	CASSLIGTSTLEQYF
13	TRBV6-5	TRBJ2-6	NA	NA	TGTGCCACCAGTTACTCTGGGGCCAACGTCCTGACTTTC	CATSYSGANVLTF
11	TRBV2	TRBJ1-2	NA	NA	TGTGCCAGCAGTCAGTTCTATGGCTACACCTTC	CASSQFYGYTF
11	TRBV20-1	TRBJ2-7	NA	NA	TGCAGTGCTGGGGAAGTCTACGAGCAGTACTTC	CSAGEVYEQYF
15	TRBV30	TRBJ2-7	TRBD1	NA	TGTGCCTGGAGTGGGGGGACAGGGGGCATCTACGAGCAGTACTTC	CAWSGGTGGIYEQYF
15	TRBV19	TRBJ2-1	NA	few	TGTGCCAGTAGAACCGGGGCCCTTAGTCTGTATGAGCAGTTCTTC	CASRTGALSLYEQFF
18	TRBV7-3	TRBJ2-5	TRBD2	few	TGTGCCAGCAGCTTGACCGGGACTAGCGGGGGCTACCAAGAGACCCAGTACTTC	CASSLTGTSGGYQETQYF
15	TRBV15	TRBJ1-2	TRBD1	NA	TGTGCCACCAGCAGATCCAGGGGGCCTGGCTATGGCTACACCTTC	CATSRSRGPGYGYTF
14	TRBV2	TRBJ2-1	NA	few	TGTGCCAGCAGTGAAAGGACGAGCTACAATGAGCAGTTCTTC	CASSERTSYNEQFF
15	TRBV4-2	TRBJ1-6	TRBD1	NA	TGTGCCAGCAGCCAAGGACAGGGGCAGGGGTCACCCCTCCACTTT	CASSQGQGQGSPLHF
17	TRBV7-6	TRBJ2-3	TRBD2	NA	TGTGCCAGCAGCTTAGGAGTGCCCGCGGGGGGGCAAGATACGCAGTATTTT	CASSLGVPAGGQDTQYF
10	TRBV7-9	TRBJ2-5	NA	many	TGTGCCAGCAGCCAAGAGACCCAGTACTTC	CASSQETQYF
13	TRBV2	TRBJ1-3	NA	few	TGTGCCAGCGGCGGGGTAACGGGAAACACCATATATTTT	CASGGVTGNTIYF
14	TRBV29-1	TRBJ2-7	TRBD2	NA	TGCAGCGTTGTTCCAGGGAGGGCGTTCTACGAGCAGTACTTC	CSVVPGRAFYEQYF
19	TRBV7-8	TRBJ1-2	NA	few	TGTGCCAGCAGCCCACAAAAACACTTGGCGGGGGCGGGAGTCTATGGCTACACCTTC	CASSPQKHLAGAGVYGYTF
12	TRBV7-3	TRBJ2-3	NA	few	TGTGCCAGCAGCTTTGGGGGAGATACGCAGTATTTT	CASSFGGDTQYF
15	TRBV28	TRBJ2-3	TRBD2	NA	TGTGCCAGCAGTTTGGGCGGGGGAGACACAGATACGCAGTATTTT	CASSLGGGDTDTQYF
14	TRBV18	TRBJ1-5	NA	NA	TGTGCCAGCTCACCACCCTATAGCAATCAGCCCCAGCATTTT	CASSPPYSNQPQHF
13	TRBV19	TRBJ1-2	NA	NA	TGTGCCAGTGTCGACTGGCCCACCTATGGCTACACCTTC	CASVDWPTYGYTF
15	TRBV11-2	TRBJ2-5	TRBD1	NA	TGTGCCAGCGCTAAGGGCAGGGGGCTTGGAGAGACCCAGTACTTC	CASAKGRGLGETQYF
15	TRBV14	TRBJ2-7	NA	NA	TGTGCCAGCAGTCAGGACAGGCCCCCCGGGGGCGAGCAGTACTTC	CASSQDRPPGGEQYF
15	TRBV4-2	TRBJ2-7	TRBD1	NA	TGTGCCAGCAGCCAGGAGGACAGGGGGGCTTACGAGCAGTACTTC	CASSQEDRGAYEQYF
16	TRBV5-5	TRBJ2-6	NA	few	TGTGCCAGCAGCTTGGTACAGAGCTCTGGGGCCAACGTCCTGACTTTC	CASSLVQSSGANVLTF
14	TRBV6-5	TRBJ2-7	TRBD1	few	TGTGCCAGCAGCCTGGACAGGGTAGCCTACGAGCAGTACTTC	CASSLDRVAYEQYF
13	TRBV9	TRBJ2-7	NA	NA	TGTGCCAGCAGCGTAGGGGCAGGCTGGGAGCAGTACTTC	CASSVGAGWEQYF
16	TRBV5-1	TRBJ2-3	TRBD2	NA	TGCGCCAGCAGCCCGCCTGGGACTAGCGGGACAGATACGCAGTATTTT	CASSPPGTSGTDTQYF
13	TRBV27	TRBJ2-7	NA	NA	TGTGCCAGCAGTCTCCAGAACTCCTACGAGCAGTACTTC	CASSLQNSYEQYF
17	TRBV7-2	TRBJ2-1	NA	NA	TGTGCCAGCAGGTACAATTCCGGGACGCACCTTCCCAATGAGCAGTTCTTC	CASRYNSGTHLPNEQFF
16	TRBV25-1	TRBJ2-1	TRBD1	few	TGTGCCAGCAGTGAACCGCGACAGGGGTCCTACAATGAGCAGTTCTTC	CASSEPRQGSYNEQFF
16	TRBV9	TRBJ2-1	TRBD1	few	TGTGCCAGCAGCTCTCGGGACAGGGAGGCCTACAATGAGCAGTTCTTC	CASSSRDREAYNEQFF
12	TRBV18	TRBJ2-1	NA	few	TGTGCCAGCTCACCCGGGGAAAATGAGCAGTTCTTC	CASSPGENEQFF
14	TRBV7-9	TRBJ1-1	NA	NA	TGTGCCAGCAGCCCCACCCCTCTGGACACTGAAGCTTTCTTT	CASSPTPLDTEAFF
13	TRBV19	TRBJ2-3	TRBD2	few	TGTGCCACTACAGCGGGGGGCCCAGATACGCAGTATTTT	CATTAGGPDTQYF
12	TRBV29-1	TRBJ2-5	TRBD1	NA	TGCAGCGTTCGGGACAGTCAAGAGACCCAGTACTTC	CSVRDSQETQYF
17	TRBV9	TRBJ2-7	TRBD2	NA	TGTGCCAGCAGCGTAGGAGGCACGGGACTAGCTCCCTACGAGCAGTACTTC	CASSVGGTGLAPYEQYF
17	TRBV7-3	TRBJ2-1	NA	few	TGTGCCAGCAGCTTAACGTTAGGGCGGGGGCCTGGGAATGAGCAGTTCTTC	CASSLTLGRGPGNEQFF
16	TRBV18	TRBJ1-1	NA	few	TGTGCCAGCTCACCAAGAGGGGGAAGGGGGAACACTGAAGCTTTCTTT	CASSPRGGRGNTEAFF
12	TRBV30	TRBJ1-2	NA	few	TGTGCCTGGAGTCCGATTAACTATGGCTACACCTTC	CAWSPINYGYTF
15	TRBV10-3	TRBJ2-2	NA	few	TGTGCCATCAGTGAGGGTGGACTTAGAACCGGGGAGCTGTTTTTT	CAISEGGLRTGELFF
16	TRBV18	TRBJ2-1	NA	few	TGTGCCAGCTCCCCACCTGGGGGTAGCTCCTACAATGAGCAGTTCTTC	CASSPPGGSSYNEQFF
12	TRBV30	TRBJ2-1	TRBD2	NA	TGTGCCTGGAGCCCCACTAGCGCCTCCAAAGTCTTC	CAWSPTSASKVF
15	TRBV27	TRBJ1-1	NA	NA	TGTGCCAGCAGTTTACCGGGTCGGCTGAACACTGAAGCTTTCTTT	CASSLPGRLNTEAFF
14	TRBV7-9	TRBJ1-5	NA	few	TGTGCCAGCAGCTTTTACGGACGGAATCAGCCCCAGCATTTT	CASSFYGRNQPQHF
17	TRBV30	TRBJ1-5	NA	few	TGTGCCTGGAGTGTGTATGGTCACCCGGGCAGCAATCAGCCCCAGCATTTT	CAWSVYGHPGSNQPQHF
15	TRBV30	TRBJ2-3	TRBD2	NA	TGTGCCTGGAGCCGACTAGCGTCTAGCACAGATACGCAGTATTTT	CAWSRLASSTDTQYF